Shown below are 21 T cell receptor beta chains from a single sample sequenced in a study of cytomegalovirus exposure and HLA in healthy donors. 13 Jbeta primers and 60 Vbeta primers were used for the PCR. The data were produced by immunoSEQ multiplex PCR, yet TCRdb's version contains in-frame clones alone and is incomplete. The top ten clones hold 7.5% to 8% of a sample with under 90,000 clones, approximately 67% of them seen once. The sample comprised PBMCs. Receptors were obtained from a man aged 40-50 years in good health and CMV-seropositive.

V gene TRBV5-1 combines with J gene TRBJ2-1, with D perhaps TRBD1 (6 bases). This CDR3 is built from 15 residues. V lost 1 base and J 9 bases, leaving 17 bases between the germline ends. In germline, CDR1 is SGHRS, CDR2 YFSETQ. The CDR3 nucleotides are TGCGCCAGCAGCTTGCGCGGACAGTCCGATGCTGAGCAGTTCTTC. Amino acids: CASSLRGQSDAEQFF.

The chain joins TRBV7-2 to TRBJ2-3; D may be TRBD1 (6 bases). CDR3 length equals 15 residues. With 4 bases removed from V and 6 bases from J, the gap between germline ends came to 17 bases. Germline CDR1 is SGHTA and CDR2 is FQGNSA. CDR3 sequence: CASSWVQGPGDTQYF. Here the CDR3 DNA reads TGTGCCAGCAGCTGGGTACAGGGACCGGGGGATACGCAGTATTTT.

The gene calls are TRBV6-5 and TRBJ2-7; tentatively, D is TRBD2 (6 bases). V lost 0 bases and J lost 6, with 18 bases in between. This CDR3 spans 16 amino acids. CDR1 and CDR2 (germline): MNHEY, SVGAGI. In DNA, the CDR3 is TGTGCCAGCAGTTACTCTTGCGGGACCGGCTTTTGCGAGCAGTACTTC. Its protein is CASSYSCGTGFCEQYF.

In the case of this clone: The same CDR3 can be traced to other DNA sequences in this sample. The rearrangement uses TRBV14 and TRBJ1-1; 9 nucleotides line up with TRBD1. Germline CDR1 reads SGHDN; CDR2 reads FVKESK. J gave up 1 base and V 5 bases, and 5 bases lay outside the gene matches. The CDR3 is made up of 15 amino acids. In DNA form, the CDR3 reads TGTGCCAGCAGCGCAAACAGGGGGCAGAACACTGAAGCTTTCTTT. Protein: CASSANRGQNTEAFF.

This clone was counted a single time. The chain uses TRBV7-2 and TRBJ1-1; a possible D gene is TRBD1 (5 bases). Germline-derived CDR1 and CDR2 are SGHTA and FQGNSA. Between the trimmed V and J ends, which lost 7 bases and 6 bases, there was a span of 18 bases. The CDR3 has 14 residues. The CDR3 DNA reads as TGTGCCAGCATCCAGGGCCGAGAGAAGGCTGAAGCTTTCTTT. Residues: CASIQGREKAEAFF. The entire variable domain, with the rest obtained from reference TRBV7-2 and TRBJ1-1, is as follows: GAGVSQSPSNKVTEKGKDVELRCDPISGHTALYWYRQSLGQGLEFLIYFQGNSAPDKSGLPSDRFSAERTGGSVSTLTIQRTQQEDSAVYLCASIQGREKAEAFFGQGTRLTVV.

Comment on this clone: The sample holds other DNA sequences that translate to the same CDR3. This chain uses TRBV25-1 with TRBJ1-6; TRBD1 matches 8 bases. Trimming took 1 base from V and 6 from J; bases not matched to a gene: 2. Germline V lookup: CDR1 MGHDK, CDR2 SYGVNS. The CDR3 covers 15 residues. The CDR3 sequence: CASSESGQGNSPLHF. The CDR3, as DNA: TGTGCCAGCAGTGAATCAGGACAGGGTAATTCACCCCTCCACTTT.

The chain recombines TRBV21-1 with TRBJ2-1; the D call TRBD2 from the table was never checked on the DNA. TRBV21-1 is assigned pseudogene status. This CDR3 contains 14 residues. CDR3 in DNA: TGTGCCAGCAGCAAAACGGGTGTTTACAATGAGCAGTTCTTC. Protein: CASSKTGVYNEQFF.

The chain joins TRBV4-1 to TRBJ1-2; weak D call: TRBD1 (6 bases). The CDR3 has 14 residues. CDR1 is MGHRA and CDR2 is YSYEKL in the germline V gene. V dropped 3 bases and J dropped 8 bases, with 16 bases sitting between them. CDR3 DNA: TGCGCCAGCAGCCATGCCCAAACAGGGAGCGGCTACACCTTC. Amino acids: CASSHAQTGSGYTF.

The chain employs TRBV7-8 and TRBJ2-1; 12 nucleotides match TRBD2. Germline V gene data show CDR1 as SGHVS and CDR2 as FQNEAQ. This CDR3 has 16 residues. With 2 bases clipped from V and 8 bases from J, the junction kept 7 bases outside the gene matches. The CDR3 reads CASSLYASGRADEQFF. Written as DNA, the CDR3 is TGTGCCAGCAGCTTATACGCTAGCGGGAGGGCCGATGAGCAGTTCTTC.

J is TRBJ2-1 and V is TRBV7-9; D possibly corresponds to TRBD1 (5 bases). CDR1 and CDR2 from the germline V gene are SEHNR and FQNEAQ (reference sequence). V gave up 5 bases and J gave up 2 bases, with 16 bases separating them. The CDR3 runs 16 residues. The CDR3 region has the DNA TGTGCCAGCAGCACCGCCCACGCAGGGCCCTACAATGAGCAGTTCTTC. This codes for CASSTAHAGPYNEQFF.

The rearrangement uses TRBV27 and TRBJ2-3; tentatively, D is TRBD1 (6 bases). The CDR3 has 14 residues. Trimming shortened V by 3 bases and J by 2 bases, and 9 bases separated the two germline ends. Germline lookup yields CDR1 MNHEY and CDR2 SMNVEV (reference sequence). Written as DNA, the CDR3 is TGTGCCAGCAGTTTGACAGGACCCACAGATACGCAGTATTTT. Amino acid sequence: CASSLTGPTDTQYF.

This clone was seen a few times. The rearrangement joins TRBV29-1 to TRBJ2-1, with 8 bases matching TRBD1. This CDR3 comprises 15 residues. Germline loops: CDR1 SQVTM, CDR2 ANQGSEA. Trimming removed 5 bases from V and 2 bases from J; junction bases left unmatched: 8. CDR3 in DNA: TGCAGCGTTCGGGACAGGAATCATCCCTACAATGAGCAGTTCTTC. Translated: CSVRDRNHPYNEQFF.

The chain carries TRBV5-8 and TRBJ1-5; D call uncertain. The germline V and J ends were trimmed by 4 bases and 0 bases, with 8 bases remaining between them. Germline V gives CDR1 SGHTS, CDR2 YDEGEE. The CDR3 covers 14 residues. The CDR3 loop is CASSKTPSNQPQHF. The CDR3 DNA reads TGTGCCAGCAGCAAGACACCTAGCAATCAGCCCCAGCATTTT.

V is TRBV13 and J is TRBJ1-2; D not resolved. This CDR3 spans 14 amino acids. V lost 5 bases and J lost 0, with 10 bases in between. Germline V lookup: CDR1 PRHDT, CDR2 FYEKMQ (reference sequence). CDR3 nucleotides: TGTGCCAGCAGCCGCGGCCGACCTAACTATGGCTACACCTTC. Its translation: CASSRGRPNYGYTF.

This chain connects TRBV6-6 to TRBJ1-4, with D uncertain. The CDR3 contains 16 residues. Trimming shortened V by 3 bases and J by 0 bases, and 11 bases separated the two germline ends. Germline V gene lookup returns CDR1 MNHNY and CDR2 SVGAGI (reference sequence). The CDR3 region is CASSYLTDATNEKLFF. CDR3 sequence (DNA): TGTGCCAGCAGTTATCTAACAGATGCAACTAATGAAAAACTGTTTTTT.

The chain combines TRBV28 with TRBJ1-5, with TRBD1 matching over 9 bases. The V and J ends lost 2 bases and 1 base, in that order; junction bases with no gene match: 3. This CDR3 has 16 amino acids. Germline CDR1 is MDHEN and CDR2 is SYDVKM. The CDR3 loop reads CASSLPGTGSNQPQHF. The CDR3, as DNA: TGTGCCAGCAGTTTACCAGGGACAGGGAGCAATCAGCCCCAGCATTTT.

This clone was detected only a few times. The CDR3 DNA reads TGTGCCAGCAGCCGACAGGGGCGAGACACCGGGGAGCTGTTTTTT. Translating it yields CASSRQGRDTGELFF. V usage is TRBV5-5 and J usage is TRBJ2-2; 8 nucleotides align to TRBD1. The V gene's germline CDR1 is SGHKS and CDR2 YYEKEE (reference sequence). V lost 4 bases to trimming and J lost 3 bases; unmatched junction nucleotides: 5. The CDR3 contains 15 residues.

V gene TRBV5-1 combines with J gene TRBJ1-1; 8 positions match TRBD1. The germline CDR1 and CDR2 sequences are SGHRS and YFSETQ. V trimming: 4 bases; J trimming: 1 base; junction bases outside the gene matches: 3. This CDR3 has 14 residues. CDR3 in amino acids: CASSPTGENTEAFF. CDR3 in DNA: TGCGCCAGCAGCCCGACAGGGGAGAACACTGAAGCTTTCTTT.

This CDR3 reads CASSAKDSGSNYGYTF. Written as DNA, the CDR3 is TGTGCCAGCAGCGCTAAAGATAGCGGATCTAACTATGGCTACACCTTC. The chain recombines TRBV9 with TRBJ1-2, with D uncertain. The CDR3 totals 16 residues. Looked up from germline, CDR1 is SGDLS and CDR2 is YYNGEE. V dropped 3 bases and J dropped 0 bases, with 15 bases sitting between them.

This clone occurred once. The chain carries TRBV4-3 and TRBJ2-7, with TRBD1 as a possible D gene (5 bases). Germline CDR1 and CDR2: LGHNA and YSLEER. The CDR3 length is 13 residues. V lost 3 bases and J 1 base, leaving 7 bases between the germline ends. In DNA form, the CDR3 reads TGCGCCAGCAGCCAGGGGCCTTCCTACGAGCAGTACTTC. As protein: CASSQGPSYEQYF.

The chain couples TRBV11-3 to TRBJ1-1; D gene uncertain. The CDR3 is 14 residues long. Between the trimmed V and J ends, which lost 0 bases and 2 bases, there was a span of 7 bases. CDR1 is SGHNT and CDR2 is YENEEA in the germline V gene. CDR3: CASSLDRLNTEAFF. CDR3 coding DNA: TGTGCCAGCAGCTTAGACAGACTAAACACTGAAGCTTTCTTT.